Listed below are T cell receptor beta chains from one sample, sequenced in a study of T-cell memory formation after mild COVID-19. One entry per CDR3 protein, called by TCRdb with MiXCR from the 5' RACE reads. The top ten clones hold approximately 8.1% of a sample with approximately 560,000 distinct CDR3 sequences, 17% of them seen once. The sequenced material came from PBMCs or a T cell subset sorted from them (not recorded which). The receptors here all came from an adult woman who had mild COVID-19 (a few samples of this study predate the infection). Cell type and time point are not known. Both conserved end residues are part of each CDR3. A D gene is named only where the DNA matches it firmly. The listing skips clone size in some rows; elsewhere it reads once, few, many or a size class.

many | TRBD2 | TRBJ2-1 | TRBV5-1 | TGCGCCAGCAGCCCCGGGACTAGCGGTCCCTACAATGAGCAGTTCTTC | CASSPGTSGPYNEQFF
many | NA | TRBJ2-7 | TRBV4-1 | TGCGCCAGCAGCCAAGATCGGGATTCCTACGAGCAGTACTTC | CASSQDRDSYEQYF
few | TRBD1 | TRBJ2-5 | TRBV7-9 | TGTGCCAGCAGCCCCGGGCACAGGGGAACTGGACAAGAGACCCAGTACTTC | CASSPGHRGTGQETQYF
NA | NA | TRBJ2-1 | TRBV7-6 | TGTGCCAGCAGCTCGGAGCCAAGAGGTCCCTACAATGAGCAGTTCTTC | CASSSEPRGPYNEQFF
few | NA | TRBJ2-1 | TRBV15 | TGTGCCACCAGCAGAGATCGGGCGGGAAGGTACAATGAGCAGTTCTTC | CATSRDRAGRYNEQFF
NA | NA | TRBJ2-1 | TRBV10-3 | TGTGCCATCAGTGGCGGGACGGGTGAGCAGTTCTTC | CAISGGTGEQFF
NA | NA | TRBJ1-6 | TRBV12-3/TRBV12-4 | TGTGCCAGCAGCCGGACAGCCAATAATTCACCCCTCCACTTT | CASSRTANNSPLHF
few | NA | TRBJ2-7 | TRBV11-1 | TGTGCCAGCAGCCGAGGGCGGACAGTCTACGAGCAGTACTTC | CASSRGRTVYEQYF
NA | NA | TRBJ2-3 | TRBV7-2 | TGTGCCAGCAGCTCTACTAACACAGATACGCAGTATTTT | CASSSTNTDTQYF
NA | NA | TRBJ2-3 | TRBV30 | TGTGCCTGGAGTGTACAGGGCATATCCTGGGATACGCAGTATTTT | CAWSVQGISWDTQYF
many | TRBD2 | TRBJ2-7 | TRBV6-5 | TGTGCCAGCGGAATTCTAGCGGGATCTATGCGGGAGCAGTACTTC | CASGILAGSMREQYF
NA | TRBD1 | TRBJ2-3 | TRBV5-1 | TGCGCCAGCAGGACAGGGTATCGCACAGATACGCAGTATTTT | CASRTGYRTDTQYF
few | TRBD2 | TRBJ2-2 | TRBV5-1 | TGCGCCAGCAGCTTTTGGACTAGCGGGGGTACCGGGGAGCTGTTTTTT | CASSFWTSGGTGELFF